This T cell receptor beta chain appears in the sequencing data of a study of glioma-infiltrating T cells after dendritic cell vaccination (dated by TCRdb to the mid-2010s). Concerning the study at large: A cohort of about 15 glioblastoma patients from Phase I and II dendritic cell vaccination trials was included, of whom 9 were newly diagnosed and 6 had recurrent disease. Autologous tumor lysate-pulsed dendritic cell vaccination was administered to the patients between about 2003 and 2012. The vaccine consisted of monocyte-derived dendritic cells cultured about 7 days with IL-4 and GM-CSF, then pulsed overnight with autologous tumor lysate. Each patient was given three intradermal dendritic cell vaccine injections, spaced two weeks apart, in the arm below the axilla. In glioblastoma patients vaccinated with dendritic cells, deep sequencing of TCR beta CDR3 regions served to measure tumor-infiltrating lymphocyte content and to compare repertoires between tumor and blood. Survival after dendritic cell vaccination was correlated with TCR sequencing metrics, such as TIL content and the overlap between tumor and blood repertoires. Summary of the overall study and its limitations: After dendritic cell vaccination, a higher estimated pretreatment TIL content predicted longer time to progression and longer overall survival. The cohort was small and heterogeneous, and full blood and tumor sets were available for few patients, with initial-recurrent tumor pairs available for even fewer patients. The three-group TCR overlap response model was characterized as speculative, and prospective validation of the model was stated to be required. TCR clonality showed no direct relationship with survival, which suggests that a diverse polyclonal response may be important.

TCRB CDR3 regions were amplified from 1.5 to 2.5 ug genomic DNA, or all available DNA if less, using the immunoSEQ assay. The multiplex PCR employed 60 forward primers targeting TCR V beta segments and 13 reverse primers targeting J beta segments. Synthetic control templates were spiked into each sample at limiting dilution to estimate reads per starting template. The Illumina HiSeq System generated 87 bp sequencing reads. The source study handled its data this way. PCR and sequencing errors were removed by merging closely related sequences with a nearest neighbor algorithm. TCR overlap was defined as the percentage of unique tumor TCR beta sequences that were also found in the peripheral blood of the same patient. As stored in TCRdb, this immuneACCESS dataset retains in-frame rearrangements with V and J assigned. A fraction of the clones does not appear; measured against another copy, unresolved V genes explain less than half of the discrepancy, and the remainder lacks a known reason. That table is the source of V, J and clone size, and D and trimming were worked out from the DNA. In all, the sample holds approximately 100,000 clones, and around 81% of those were seen once. Around 12% of the sample is held by the ten biggest clonotypes.

Deletion took 3 bases off V and 0 bases off J, with a span of 12 bases between the germline ends. From cysteine to phenylalanine, the CDR3 is 16 amino acids long. The sequence is cut down to CDR3 DNA, 48 bases in frame from base 1. Taken from the germline V gene, the CDR1 and CDR2 loops are KGHSH and LQKENI. Concerning this clone itself: No cognate antigen has been identified for it. No quality values exist for individual bases; no much larger clone is one base distant.

Patients were selected on the basis of adequate residual fresh-frozen tumor tissue and more than two years of available survival data. None of the glioblastoma patients carried an isocitrate dehydrogenase mutation, although molecular status otherwise varied. PBMC were collected before vaccination, two weeks after the third vaccination, and at tumor progression if progression occurred. The Qiagen DNeasy Blood extraction Kit was used to extract genomic DNA. The clonotype was recovered from a human donor with glioblastoma. The sequences come from blood, collected before dendritic cell vaccination. The chain is assembled from TRBV18 and TRBJ2-4; the D gene remains uncertain. CDR3 reads: CASSPERVIAKNIQYF. The nucleotides are TGTGCCAGCTCACCTGAACGAGTCATAGCCAAAAACATTCAGTACTTC.